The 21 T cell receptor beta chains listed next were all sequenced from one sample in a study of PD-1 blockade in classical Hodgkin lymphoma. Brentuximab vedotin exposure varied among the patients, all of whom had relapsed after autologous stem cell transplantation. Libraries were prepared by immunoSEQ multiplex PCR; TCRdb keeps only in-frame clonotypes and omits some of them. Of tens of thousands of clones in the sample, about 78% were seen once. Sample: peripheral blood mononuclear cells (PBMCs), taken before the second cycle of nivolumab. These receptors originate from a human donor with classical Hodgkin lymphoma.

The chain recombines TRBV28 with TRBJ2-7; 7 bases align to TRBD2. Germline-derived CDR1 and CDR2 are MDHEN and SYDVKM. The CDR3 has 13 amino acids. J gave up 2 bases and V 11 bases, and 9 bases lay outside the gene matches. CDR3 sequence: CASLSGVAYEQYF. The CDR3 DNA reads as TGTGCCTCATTAAGCGGGGTGGCCTACGAGCAGTACTTC.

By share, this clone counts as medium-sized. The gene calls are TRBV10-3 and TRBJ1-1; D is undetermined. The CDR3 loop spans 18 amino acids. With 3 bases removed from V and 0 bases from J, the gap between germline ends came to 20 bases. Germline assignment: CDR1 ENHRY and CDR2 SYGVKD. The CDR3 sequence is CAISENWGVTIMNTEAFF. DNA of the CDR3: TGTGCCATCAGTGAAAACTGGGGTGTCACCATCATGAACACTGAAGCTTTCTTT.

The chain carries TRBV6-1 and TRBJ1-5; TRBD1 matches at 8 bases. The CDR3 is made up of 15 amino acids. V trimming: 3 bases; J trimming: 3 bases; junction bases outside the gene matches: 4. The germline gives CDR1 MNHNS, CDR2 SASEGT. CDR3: CASSEDRVPNQPQHF. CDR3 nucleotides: TGTGCCAGCAGTGAGGACAGGGTTCCCAATCAGCCCCAGCATTTT.

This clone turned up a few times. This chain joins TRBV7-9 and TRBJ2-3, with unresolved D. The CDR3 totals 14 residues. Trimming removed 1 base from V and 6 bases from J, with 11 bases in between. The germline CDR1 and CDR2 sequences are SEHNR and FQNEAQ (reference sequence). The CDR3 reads CASSLGNVGDTQYF. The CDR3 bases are TGTGCCAGCAGCTTAGGCAATGTCGGTGATACGCAGTATTTT.

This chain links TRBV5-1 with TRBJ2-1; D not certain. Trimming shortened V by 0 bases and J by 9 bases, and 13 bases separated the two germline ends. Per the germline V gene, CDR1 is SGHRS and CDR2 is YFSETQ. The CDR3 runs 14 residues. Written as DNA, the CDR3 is TGCGCCAGCAGCTTGGCCAGAGCAGGCGGTGAGCAGTTCTTC. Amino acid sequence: CASSLARAGGEQFF.

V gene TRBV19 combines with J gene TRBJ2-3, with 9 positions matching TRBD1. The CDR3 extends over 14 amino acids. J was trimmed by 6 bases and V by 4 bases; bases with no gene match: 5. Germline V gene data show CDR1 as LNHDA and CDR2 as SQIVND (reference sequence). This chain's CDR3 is CASSRSDRGDTQYF. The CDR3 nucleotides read TGTGCCAGTAGTAGGTCGGACAGGGGTGATACGCAGTATTTT.

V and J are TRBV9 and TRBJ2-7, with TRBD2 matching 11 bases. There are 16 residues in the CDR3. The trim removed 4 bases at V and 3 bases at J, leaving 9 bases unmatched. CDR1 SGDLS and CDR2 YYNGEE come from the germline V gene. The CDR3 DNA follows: TGTGCCAGCAGCACCCAGACTAGCGGGACTATCTACGAGCAGTACTTC. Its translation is CASSTQTSGTIYEQYF. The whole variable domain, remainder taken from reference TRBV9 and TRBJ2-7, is DSGVTQTPKHLITATGQRVTLRCSPRSGDLSVYWYQQSLDQGLQFLIQYYNGEERAKGNILERFSAQQFPDLHSELNLSSLELGDSALYFCASSTQTSGTIYEQYFGPGTRLTVT.

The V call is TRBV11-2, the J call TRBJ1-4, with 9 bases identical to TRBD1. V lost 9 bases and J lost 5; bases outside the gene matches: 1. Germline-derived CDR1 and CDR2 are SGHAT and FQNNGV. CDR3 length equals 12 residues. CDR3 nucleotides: TGTGCCAGTGGGACAGGGAATGAAAAACTGTTTTTT. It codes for CASGTGNEKLFF.

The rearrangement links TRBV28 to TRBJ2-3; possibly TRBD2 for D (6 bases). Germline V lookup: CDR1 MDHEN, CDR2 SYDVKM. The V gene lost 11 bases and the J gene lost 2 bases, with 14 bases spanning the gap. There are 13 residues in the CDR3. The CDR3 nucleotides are TGTGCCGCCAGGCGGGACCCCACAGATACGCAGTATTTT. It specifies CAARRDPTDTQYF.

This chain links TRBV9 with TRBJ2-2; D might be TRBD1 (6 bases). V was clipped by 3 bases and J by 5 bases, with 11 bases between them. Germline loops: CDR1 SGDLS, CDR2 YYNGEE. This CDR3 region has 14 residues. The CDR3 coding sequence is TGTGCCAGCAGCGGGAAGGGGGATACCGGGGAGCTGTTTTTT. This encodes CASSGKGDTGELFF.

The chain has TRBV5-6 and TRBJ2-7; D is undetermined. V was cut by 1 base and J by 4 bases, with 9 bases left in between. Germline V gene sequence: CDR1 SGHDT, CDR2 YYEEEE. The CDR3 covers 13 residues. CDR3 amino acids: CASSLNLQYEQYF. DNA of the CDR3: TGTGCCAGCAGCTTGAACCTGCAGTACGAGCAGTACTTC.

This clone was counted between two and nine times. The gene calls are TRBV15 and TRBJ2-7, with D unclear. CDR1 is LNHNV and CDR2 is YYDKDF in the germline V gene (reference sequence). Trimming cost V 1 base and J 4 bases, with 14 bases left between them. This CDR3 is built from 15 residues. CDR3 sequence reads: CATSRVATTSYEQYF. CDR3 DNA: TGTGCCACCAGCAGAGTTGCCACCACCAGTTACGAGCAGTACTTC.

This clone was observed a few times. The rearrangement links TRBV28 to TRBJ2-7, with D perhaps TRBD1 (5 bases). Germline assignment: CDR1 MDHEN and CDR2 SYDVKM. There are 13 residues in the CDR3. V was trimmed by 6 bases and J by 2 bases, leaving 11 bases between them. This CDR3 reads CASSLDTPYEQYF. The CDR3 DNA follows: TGTGCCAGCAGCCTGGACACCCCCTACGAGCAGTACTTC.

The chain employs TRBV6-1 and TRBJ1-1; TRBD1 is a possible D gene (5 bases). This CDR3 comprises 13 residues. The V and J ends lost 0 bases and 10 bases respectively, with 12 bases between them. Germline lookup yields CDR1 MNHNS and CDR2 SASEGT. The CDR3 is CASSEAQGSGAFF. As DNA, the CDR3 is TGTGCCAGCAGTGAAGCCCAGGGAAGTGGAGCTTTCTTT.

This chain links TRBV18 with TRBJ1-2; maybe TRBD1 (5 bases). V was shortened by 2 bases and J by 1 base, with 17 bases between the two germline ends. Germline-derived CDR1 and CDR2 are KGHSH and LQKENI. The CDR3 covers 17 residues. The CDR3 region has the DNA TGTGCCAGCTCACCAATGAGACAGAGCGCATTTAACTATGGCTACACCTTC. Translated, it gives CASSPMRQSAFNYGYTF.

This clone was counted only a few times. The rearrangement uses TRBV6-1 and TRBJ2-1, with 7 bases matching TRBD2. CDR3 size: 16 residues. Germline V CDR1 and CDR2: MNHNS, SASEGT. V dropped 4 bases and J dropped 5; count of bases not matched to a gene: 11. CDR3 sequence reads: CASSASASGWDNEQFF. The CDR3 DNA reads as TGTGCCAGCAGTGCCAGTGCTAGCGGATGGGACAATGAGCAGTTCTTC.

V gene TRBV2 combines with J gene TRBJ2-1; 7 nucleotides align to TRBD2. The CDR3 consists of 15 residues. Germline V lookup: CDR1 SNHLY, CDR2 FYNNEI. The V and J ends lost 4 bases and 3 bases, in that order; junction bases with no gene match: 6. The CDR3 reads CASSVGRGGYNEQFF. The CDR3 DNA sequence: TGTGCCAGCAGTGTGGGGAGGGGCGGCTACAATGAGCAGTTCTTC.

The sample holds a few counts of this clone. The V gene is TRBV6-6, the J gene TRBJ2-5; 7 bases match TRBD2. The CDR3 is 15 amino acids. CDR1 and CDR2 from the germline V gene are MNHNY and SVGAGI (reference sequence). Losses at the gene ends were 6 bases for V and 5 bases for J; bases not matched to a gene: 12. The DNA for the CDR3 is TGTGCCAGCAGCCCCGCTGCGGGAGTTACCGAGACCCAGTACTTC. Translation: CASSPAAGVTETQYF.

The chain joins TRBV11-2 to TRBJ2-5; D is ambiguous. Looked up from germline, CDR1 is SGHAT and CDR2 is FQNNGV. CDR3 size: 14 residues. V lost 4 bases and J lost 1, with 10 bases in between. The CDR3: CASSYRTSQETQYF. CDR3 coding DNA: TGTGCCAGCAGCTACAGAACTTCCCAAGAGACCCAGTACTTC.

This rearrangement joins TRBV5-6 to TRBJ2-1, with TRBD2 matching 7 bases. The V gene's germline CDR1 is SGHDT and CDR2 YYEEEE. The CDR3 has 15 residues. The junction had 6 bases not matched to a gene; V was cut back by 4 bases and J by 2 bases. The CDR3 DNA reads TGTGCCAGCAGCCGCTCCGCGGGGGCCTACAATGAGCAGTTCTTC. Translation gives CASSRSAGAYNEQFF.

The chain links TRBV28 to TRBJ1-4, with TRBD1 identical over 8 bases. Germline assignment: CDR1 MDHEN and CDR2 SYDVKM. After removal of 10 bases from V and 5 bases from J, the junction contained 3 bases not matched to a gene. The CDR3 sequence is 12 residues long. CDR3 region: CAIGTGNEKLFF. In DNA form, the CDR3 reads TGTGCCATCGGGACAGGCAATGAAAAACTGTTTTTT.